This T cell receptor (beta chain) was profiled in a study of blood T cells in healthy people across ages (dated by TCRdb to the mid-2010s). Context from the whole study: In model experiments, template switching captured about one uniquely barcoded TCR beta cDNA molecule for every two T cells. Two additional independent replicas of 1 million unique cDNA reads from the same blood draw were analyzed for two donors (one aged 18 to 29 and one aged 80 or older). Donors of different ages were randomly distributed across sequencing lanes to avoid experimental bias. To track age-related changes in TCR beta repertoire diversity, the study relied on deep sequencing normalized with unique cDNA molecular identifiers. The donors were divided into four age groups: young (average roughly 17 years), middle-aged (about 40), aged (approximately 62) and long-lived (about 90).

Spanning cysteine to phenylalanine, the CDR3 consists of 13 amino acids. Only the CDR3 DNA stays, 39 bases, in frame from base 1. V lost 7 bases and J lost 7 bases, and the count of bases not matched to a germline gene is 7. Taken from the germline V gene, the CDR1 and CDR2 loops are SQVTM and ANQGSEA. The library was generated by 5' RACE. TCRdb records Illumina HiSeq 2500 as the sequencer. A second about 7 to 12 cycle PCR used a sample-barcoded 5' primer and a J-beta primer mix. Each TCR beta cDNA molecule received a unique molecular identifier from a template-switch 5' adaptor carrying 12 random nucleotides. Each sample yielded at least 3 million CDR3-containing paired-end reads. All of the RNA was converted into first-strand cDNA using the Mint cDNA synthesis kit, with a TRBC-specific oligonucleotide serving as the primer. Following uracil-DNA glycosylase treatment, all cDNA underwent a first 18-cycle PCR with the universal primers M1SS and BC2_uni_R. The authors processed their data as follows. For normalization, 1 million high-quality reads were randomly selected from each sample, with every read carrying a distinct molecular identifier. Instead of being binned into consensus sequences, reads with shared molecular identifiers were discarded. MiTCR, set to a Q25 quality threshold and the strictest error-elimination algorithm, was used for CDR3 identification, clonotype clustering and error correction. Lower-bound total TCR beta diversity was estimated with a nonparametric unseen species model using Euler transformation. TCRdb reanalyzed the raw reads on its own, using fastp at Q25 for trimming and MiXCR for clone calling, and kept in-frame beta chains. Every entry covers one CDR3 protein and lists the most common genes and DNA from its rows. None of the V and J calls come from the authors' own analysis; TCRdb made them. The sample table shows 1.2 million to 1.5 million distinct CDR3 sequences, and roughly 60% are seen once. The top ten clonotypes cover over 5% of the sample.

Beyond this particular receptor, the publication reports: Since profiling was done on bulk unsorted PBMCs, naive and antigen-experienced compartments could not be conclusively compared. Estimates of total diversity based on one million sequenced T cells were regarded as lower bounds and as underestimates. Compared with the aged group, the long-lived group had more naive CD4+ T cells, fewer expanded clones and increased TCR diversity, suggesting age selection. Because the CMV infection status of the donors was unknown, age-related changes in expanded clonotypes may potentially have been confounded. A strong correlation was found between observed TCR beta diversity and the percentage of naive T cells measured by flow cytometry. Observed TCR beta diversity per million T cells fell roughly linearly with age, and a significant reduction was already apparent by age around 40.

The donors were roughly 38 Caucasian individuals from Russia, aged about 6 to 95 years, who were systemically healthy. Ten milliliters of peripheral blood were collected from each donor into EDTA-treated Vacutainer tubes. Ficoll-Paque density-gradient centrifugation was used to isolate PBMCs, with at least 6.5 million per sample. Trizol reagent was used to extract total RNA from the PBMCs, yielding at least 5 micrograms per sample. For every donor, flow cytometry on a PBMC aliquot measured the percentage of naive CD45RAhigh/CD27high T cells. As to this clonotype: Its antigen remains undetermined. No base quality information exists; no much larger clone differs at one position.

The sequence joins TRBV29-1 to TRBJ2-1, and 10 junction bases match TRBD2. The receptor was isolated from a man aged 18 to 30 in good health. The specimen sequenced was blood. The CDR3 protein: CSGAGLALNEQFF. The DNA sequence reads TGCAGCGGGGCGGGACTAGCGTTGAATGAGCAGTTCTTC.